These 25 T cell receptor beta chains were all obtained from the same sample, sequenced in a study of blood T cell repertoires in COVID-19. Sequencing used immunoSEQ multiplex PCR; TCRdb keeps in-frame clones, though not all of them. The sample has some 250,000 clones, roughly 91% seen once. Material for sequencing was PBMCs or T cells enriched from blood (not recorded which). All receptors derive from a woman between 25 and 40 years old with acute COVID-19.

The chain links TRBV6-5 to TRBJ1-2; D call uncertain. This CDR3 is built from 16 residues. CDR1 MNHEY and CDR2 SVGAGI come from the germline V gene. The ends were cut back, 0 bases at V and 1 base at J, with 12 bases in the middle. The CDR3 DNA follows: TGTGCCAGCAGTTACTCTGGAGATTACGATAACTATGGCTACACCTTC. Its translation: CASSYSGDYDNYGYTF.

This chain connects TRBV7-2 to TRBJ2-7; 10 bases line up with TRBD1. This CDR3 is 15 amino acids long. The germline V gene encodes CDR1 SGHTA and CDR2 FQGNSA. Trimming at V came to 1 base and at J to 5 bases, leaving 5 bases not matched to a gene. CDR3 loop: CASSLVGQGTHEQYF. Written as DNA, the CDR3 is TGTGCCAGCAGCTTAGTGGGACAGGGGACCCACGAGCAGTACTTC.

Many counts were recorded for this clone. The rearrangement uses TRBV14 and TRBJ2-5; possibly TRBD2 for D (6 bases). Trimming stripped 0 bases from V and 3 bases from J, with 20 bases between. The CDR3 extends over 18 amino acids. Germline assignment: CDR1 SGHDN and CDR2 FVKESK. CDR3 protein: CASSQDLIRGRREETQYF. The DNA of the CDR3 is TGTGCCAGCAGCCAAGATCTAATACGGGGGAGGAGAGAAGAGACCCAGTACTTC.

The V and J genes are TRBV5-1 and TRBJ2-5; 9 bases agree with TRBD1. In germline, CDR1 is SGHRS, CDR2 YFSETQ. After removal of 3 bases from V and 4 bases from J, the junction contained 4 bases not matched to a gene. The CDR3 is made up of 14 amino acids. The CDR3 DNA reads as TGCGCCAGCAGCTGGGGACAGGGTGGAGAGACCCAGTACTTC. Its protein is CASSWGQGGETQYF. The whole variable domain, filled in from reference TRBV5-1 and TRBJ2-5, reads KAGVTQTPRYLIKTRGQQVTLSCSPISGHRSVSWYQQTPGQGLQFLFEYFSETQRNKGNFPGRFSGRQFSNSRSEMNVSTLELGDSALYLCASSWGQGGETQYFGPGTRLLVL.

The genes are TRBV2 and TRBJ1-1, with D unclear. This CDR3 region has 11 residues. V was trimmed by 10 bases and J by 4 bases, leaving 10 bases between them. Germline loops: CDR1 SNHLY, CDR2 FYNNEI. CDR3 nucleotide sequence: TGTGCCACCCCCCGGGGCACTGAAGCTTTCTTT. Its translation: CATPRGTEAFF.

Comments on this clone: A read error likely explains this, since a far larger clone differs by one base. The sample has other DNA sequences that encode this CDR3 too. This chain uses TRBV13 with TRBJ2-7, with a tentative D call TRBD1 (5 bases). CDR1 and CDR2 (germline): PRHDT, FYEKMQ (reference sequence). This CDR3 is built from 15 residues. Trimming took off 0 bases at V and 0 bases at J, with 9 bases between the two ends. The CDR3 DNA reads as TGTGCCAGCAGCTTAGGCCAGGGAAGCTCCTACGAGCAGTACTTC. Translated, it gives CASSLGQGSSYEQYF.

As for this clone: Because the CDR3 is missing its conserved closing phenylalanine or tryptophan, this is likely a read error. The DNA is omitted, as the CDR3 cannot be located on it reliably, and the CDR3 follows TCRdb's listing. The chain carries TRBV9 and TRBJ1-2; the table's D call TRBD1 went unverified against the DNA. The CDR3 spans 9 residues, counting both ends. CDR1 is SGDLS and CDR2 is YYNGEE in the germline V gene. CDR3 region: CASSVGRAT.

The CDR3: CASSPRQNTEAFF. For the CDR3, the DNA is TGTGCCAGTAGTCCAAGACAGAACACTGAAGCTTTCTTT. The genes are TRBV19 and TRBJ1-1; D unclear. Trimming removed 5 bases from V and 1 base from J, with 8 bases in between. CDR3 length: 13 residues. The germline CDR1 and CDR2 sequences are LNHDA and SQIVND (reference sequence).

V usage is TRBV14 and J usage is TRBJ2-4, with TRBD1 identical over 8 bases. This CDR3 has 15 amino acids. Germline V gene data show CDR1 as SGHDN and CDR2 as FVKESK. Unmatched junction bases numbered 4, after V lost 3 bases and J lost 3 bases. CDR3 residues: CASSQTGDNKNIQYF. CDR3 DNA: TGTGCCAGCAGCCAGACAGGGGATAACAAAAACATTCAGTACTTC. Full variable domain (outside the CDR3, taken from reference TRBV14 and TRBJ2-4): EAGVTQFPSHSVIEKGQTVTLRCDPISGHDNLYWYRRVMGKEIKFLLHFVKESKQDESGMPNNRFLAERTGGTYSTLKVQPAELEDSGVYFCASSQTGDNKNIQYFGAGTRLSVL.

The chain couples TRBV4-1 to TRBJ2-1; tentative D call: TRBD2 (5 bases). Germline assignment: CDR1 MGHRA and CDR2 YSYEKL. This CDR3 is built from 13 residues. V was pared by 1 base and J by 10 bases, with 11 bases between. The CDR3 DNA sequence: TGCGCCAGCAGCCAAGTGTTGAGGGAAGAGCAGTTCTTC. As protein: CASSQVLREEQFF.

The gene calls are TRBV28 and TRBJ1-1; the D is unclear. V was cut by 3 bases and J by 8 bases, with 13 bases left in between. The CDR3 sequence is 13 residues long. Germline V lookup: CDR1 MDHEN, CDR2 SYDVKM. In nucleotides, the CDR3 is TGTGCCAGCAGTTTGCAAGGGAGCGGGGAAGCTTTCTTT. Translation gives CASSLQGSGEAFF.

This chain connects TRBV9 to TRBJ2-1; a weak D match, TRBD1 (5 bases). The CDR3 runs to 13 residues. From germline, CDR1 is SGDLS and CDR2 YYNGEE. Trimming removed 3 bases at V and 7 bases at J, with 11 bases between. CDR3 nucleotide sequence: TGTGCCAGCAGCGCCGGACACTGGAATGAGCAGTTCTTC. As protein: CASSAGHWNEQFF.

The rearrangement uses TRBV18 and TRBJ1-3; D remains unclear. Germline V lookup: CDR1 KGHSH, CDR2 LQKENI. This CDR3 has 18 residues. V gave up 6 bases and J gave up 0 bases, with 21 bases separating them. The CDR3 nucleotides read TGTGCCAGCTCCCGAAAGTCGGACCAAGGGAGCTCTGGAAACACCATATATTTT. This codes for CASSRKSDQGSSGNTIYF.

This clone was found many times. Other DNA sequences in this sample translate to the same CDR3. Here the CDR3 reads CASSLHQGNTEAFF. Written as DNA, the CDR3 is TGTGCCAGCAGCCTACATCAGGGTAACACTGAAGCTTTCTTT. The genes are TRBV7-3 and TRBJ1-1, with D tentatively TRBD1 (5 bases). Germline CDR1 is SGHTA and CDR2 is FQGTGA. V was shortened by 5 bases and J by 2 bases, with 12 bases between the two germline ends. The CDR3 covers 14 residues.

This clone was found once. CDR3 protein: CASSPTGGSNQPQHF. CDR3 sequence (DNA): TGTGCCAGCAGTCCCACAGGGGGAAGCAATCAGCCCCAGCATTTT. The V gene is TRBV28, the J gene TRBJ1-5, with 8 bases aligning to TRBD1. With 5 bases clipped from V and 1 base from J, the junction kept 4 bases outside the gene matches. Germline CDR1 MDHEN, CDR2 SYDVKM. There are 15 residues in the CDR3.

The table lists this clone with a few counts. V and J are TRBV5-1 and TRBJ2-3; weak D call: TRBD2 (6 bases). The germline CDR1 and CDR2 sequences are SGHRS and YFSETQ. The CDR3 length is 15 residues. The V gene lost 0 bases and the J gene lost 3 bases, with 11 bases spanning the gap. The CDR3 protein is CASSLDPGATDTQYF. The CDR3 DNA reads TGCGCCAGCAGCTTGGACCCGGGAGCGACAGATACGCAGTATTTT.

The V call is TRBV5-1, the J call TRBJ1-4; TRBD1 aligns across 7 bases. The V gene's germline CDR1 is SGHRS and CDR2 YFSETQ. This CDR3 comprises 15 residues. V lost 0 bases to trimming and J lost 8 bases; unmatched junction nucleotides: 7. This CDR3 is CASSLDRGSGEKLFF. CDR3 sequence (DNA): TGCGCCAGCAGCTTGGACAGGGGTAGTGGCGAAAAACTGTTTTTT.

This clone came up once. The chain employs TRBV4-3 and TRBJ2-1, with D unclear. The CDR3 has 15 amino acids. Trimming removed 0 bases at V and 6 bases at J, with 12 bases between. Germline V lookup: CDR1 LGHNA, CDR2 YSLEER. CDR3 protein: CASSQEPQVLNEQFF. The DNA of the CDR3 is TGCGCCAGCAGCCAAGAACCCCAGGTCCTCAATGAGCAGTTCTTC.

The chain is built from TRBV24-1 and TRBJ1-1; 9 positions agree with TRBD1. The V and J ends lost 7 bases and 5 bases, in that order; junction bases with no gene match: 7. In germline, CDR1 is KGHDR, CDR2 SFDVKD. CDR3 length: 14 residues. The CDR3 bases are TGTGCCACCAGGGCCGGGACAGGGTGGACTGAAGCTTTCTTT. This encodes CATRAGTGWTEAFF.

The J gene is TRBJ2-7, the V gene TRBV5-5; D remains ambiguous. This CDR3 spans 15 amino acids. The germline V gene encodes CDR1 SGHKS and CDR2 YYEKEE (reference sequence). Trimming removed 4 bases from V and 5 bases from J, with 19 bases in between. CDR3 in amino acids: CASSPKLRDFDEQYF. The CDR3 DNA is TGTGCCAGCAGCCCAAAGCTTAGAGATTTCGACGAGCAGTACTTC.

The chain employs TRBV5-4 and TRBJ2-7, with TRBD1 matching 8 bases. V lost 0 bases and J lost 1; bases outside the gene matches: 3. CDR1 SGHNT and CDR2 YYREEE come from the germline V gene (reference sequence). CDR3 length: 15 residues. DNA for the CDR3: TGTGCCAGCAGCTTGGCCCAGGGGGCGTCCTACGAGCAGTACTTC. Protein: CASSLAQGASYEQYF.

Only one count was recorded for this clone. The chain combines TRBV6-5 with TRBJ2-7, with 8 bases fitting TRBD2. V trimming: 8 bases; J trimming: 0 bases; junction bases outside the gene matches: 6. The CDR3 totals 14 residues. Germline CDR1 and CDR2: MNHEY and SVGAGI. CDR3 coding DNA: TGTGCCAGCCCCAGCGGGGGCGTCTCCTACGAGCAGTACTTC. Translating it yields CASPSGGVSYEQYF.

The genes are TRBV7-9 and TRBJ1-2, with 7 bases that match TRBD1. CDR3 length equals 13 residues. Germline V gives CDR1 SEHNR, CDR2 FQNEAQ (reference sequence). The V and J ends lost 5 bases and 6 bases, in that order; junction bases with no gene match: 6. CDR3 coding DNA: TGTGCCAGCAGCCCCGACAGGGATCATGGCTACACCTTC. It is translated as CASSPDRDHGYTF.

The J gene is TRBJ1-2, the V gene TRBV15; a weak D match, TRBD1 (6 bases). The V gene's germline CDR1 is LNHNV and CDR2 YYDKDF (reference sequence). The CDR3 covers 17 residues. V was shortened by 5 bases and J by 2 bases, with 21 bases between the two germline ends. The CDR3 bases are TGTGCCACCAGCCCCAGGGGATACCTACGGAACAACTATGGCTACACCTTC. Its protein is CATSPRGYLRNNYGYTF.

The genes are TRBV10-3 and TRBJ1-2; the match to TRBD1 covers 10 bases. The germline gives CDR1 ENHRY, CDR2 SYGVKD. Losses at the gene ends were 5 bases for V and 7 bases for J; bases not matched to a gene: 7. The CDR3 consists of 14 residues. CDR3 nucleotides: TGTGCCATCAGTCTGGACAGGGGGGGATTTGGCTACACCTTC. It is translated as CAISLDRGGFGYTF.